The source of this T cell receptor (beta chain) is a study of cytomegalovirus exposure and HLA in healthy donors. The overall study: An earlier analysis found 117 million unique TCR beta sequences from approximately 200 million T cells.

General study results and limits: TCR beta V- and J-gene trimming was later associated with a missense DCLRE1C variant. Within the data, a cluster of highly shared sequence variants was likely a sequencing artifact.

PCR involved 60 Vbeta and 13 Jbeta primers. Sequencing was performed with immunoSEQ multiplex PCR; in TCRdb, only in-frame clones are kept and a portion is missing. Its listing shows roughly 80,000 clones. Concerning this clone itself: Its antigen is unidentified.

Trimming removed 0 bases at V and 4 bases at J, with 12 bases between. Per the germline V gene, CDR1 is GTSNPN and CDR2 is SVGIG (reference sequence). The CDR3 is 14 amino acids. The donors were healthy bone marrow donors. This clonotype originated in a man aged 45 to 65 in good health and CMV-seropositive. V usage is TRBV30 and J usage is TRBJ2-5; D ambiguous. The sample taken for sequencing was PBMCs. CDR3 sequence: CAWSVPEVGETQYF. The DNA for the CDR3 is TGTGCCTGGAGTGTACCTGAGGTAGGAGAGACCCAGTACTTC. Full variable domain (remainder filled in from reference TRBV30 and TRBJ2-5): SQTIHQWPATLVQPVGSPLSLECTVEGTSNPNLYWYRQAAGRGLQLLFYSVGIGQISSEVPQNLSASRPQDRQFILSSKKLLLSDSGFYLCAWSVPEVGETQYFGPGTRLLVL.